This TCR beta chain originates from a study of technical replicates of blood from a few donors. Produced via immunoSEQ multiplex PCR; TCRdb's table is partial and in-frame only. The repertoire consists of 95,000 to 100,000 clones, with around 95% occurring once and the leading ten covering about 0.23%. Unmatched junction bases numbered 3, after V lost 3 bases and J lost 5 bases. CDR1 and CDR2 (germline): WNHNN, SYGVQD (reference sequence). This CDR3 has 13 amino acids. The receptor comes from a human donor in good health. Sample: T cells isolated from PBMCs. V gene TRBV10-1 combines with J gene TRBJ2-5; TRBD1 matches at 7 bases. The CDR3 protein is CASSEGGRETQYF. For the CDR3, the DNA is TGCGCCAGCAGTGAAGGGGGCAGGGAGACCCAGTACTTC.